The 16 T cell receptor beta chains below all came from one sample that was sequenced in a study of blood T cell repertoires in COVID-19. Here immunoSEQ multiplex PCR was the method, and the copy in TCRdb shows in-frame clones only, minus some. The sample holds about 180,000 clones, more than 75% seen once. The sequenced sample consisted of peripheral blood. Receptors were obtained from a person between 70 and 80 years old with COVID-19, enrolled during active disease.

The chain combines TRBV11-2 with TRBJ1-2; 8 positions agree with TRBD1. The V and J ends lost 6 bases and 8 bases, in that order; junction bases with no gene match: 8. This CDR3 spans 13 amino acids. Germline CDR1 is SGHAT and CDR2 is FQNNGV. CDR3 amino acids: CASRPGQAYGYTF. The CDR3 DNA follows: TGTGCCAGCAGACCGGGACAGGCATACGGCTACACCTTC.

The chain recombines TRBV19 with TRBJ1-4; D remains unclear. Deletions cut 6 bases from V and 4 bases from J, with 15 bases between. Per the germline V gene, CDR1 is LNHDA and CDR2 is SQIVND (reference sequence). There are 15 residues in the CDR3. CDR3 loop: CASSSSPRSNEKLFF. The CDR3 DNA follows: TGTGCCAGTAGCTCTTCACCGCGGAGTAATGAAAAACTGTTTTTT.

The chain carries TRBV28 and TRBJ2-4; D call uncertain. V lost 8 bases, J lost 3 bases, and 11 bases lay in between. This CDR3 is built from 13 residues. Germline V gives CDR1 MDHEN, CDR2 SYDVKM. CDR3 loop: CASQTIVKNIQYF. The DNA for the CDR3 is TGTGCCAGCCAGACAATAGTCAAAAACATTCAGTACTTC.

The chain carries TRBV21-1 and TRBJ2-1; TRBD2, the table's D call, lacks a check against the DNA. TRBV21-1 is flagged as a pseudogene. The CDR3 contains 15 residues. CDR3 region: CASSKGLAGYNEQFF. The CDR3 coding sequence is TGTGCCAGCAGCAAAGGACTAGCGGGCTACAATGAGCAGTTCTTC.

The chain combines TRBV28 with TRBJ2-7; possible D gene TRBD1, 6 bases. CDR3 size: 14 residues. Per the germline V gene, CDR1 is MDHEN and CDR2 is SYDVKM. V was shortened by 4 bases and J by 2 bases, with 12 bases between the two germline ends. CDR3 sequence reads: CASSSTGWAYEQYF. Written as DNA, the CDR3 is TGTGCCAGCAGTTCGACAGGTTGGGCCTACGAGCAGTACTTC.

This chain uses TRBV6-2 or TRBV6-3 with TRBJ1-6; D is possibly TRBD1 (5 bases). V was trimmed by 5 bases and J by 8 bases, leaving 13 bases between them. Per the germline V gene, CDR1 is MNHEY and CDR2 is SVGEGT. The CDR3 spans 14 residues. This CDR3 reads CASSDRVSDSPLHF. CDR3 sequence (DNA): TGTGCCAGCAGTGACAGAGTTTCTGATTCACCCCTCCACTTT.

Details on this clone: The same CDR3 arises from other DNA sequences in this sample as well. The rearrangement links TRBV19 to TRBJ2-1; 8 bases fit TRBD2. The CDR3 consists of 15 residues. The J segment lost 3 bases and the V segment lost 3 bases, leaving 4 bases of the junction unmatched. Germline CDR1 LNHDA, CDR2 SQIVND (reference sequence). CDR3 DNA sequence: TGTGCCAGTAGTATTGGTGCGGGGGGCTACAATGAGCAGTTCTTC. It yields the protein CASSIGAGGYNEQFF.

The chain is built from TRBV7-9 and TRBJ2-1; 8 bases agree with TRBD2. V lost 5 bases, J lost 6 bases, and 9 bases stayed unmatched. Germline CDR1 is SEHNR and CDR2 is FQNEAQ (reference sequence). The CDR3 covers 15 residues. CDR3 in DNA: TGTGCCAGCAGCCCAAAAATCCGGGAGGGCAATGAGCAGTTCTTC. It yields the protein CASSPKIREGNEQFF. Full variable domain (rest looked up from reference TRBV7-9 and TRBJ2-1): DTGVSQNPRHKITKRGQNVTFRCDPISEHNRLYWYRQTLGQGPEFLTYFQNEAQLEKSRLLSDRFSAERPKGSFSTLEIQRTEQGDSAMYLCASSPKIREGNEQFFGPGTRLTVL.

The chain uses TRBV3-1 (or the pseudogene TRBV3-2) and TRBJ1-1; D uncertain. V was pared by 1 base and J by 3 bases, with 6 bases between. The CDR3 spans 13 residues. Germline CDR1 LGHDT, CDR2 YNNKEL (reference sequence). CDR3 sequence: CASSQGGDTEAFF. CDR3 sequence (DNA): TGTGCCAGCAGCCAAGGCGGCGACACTGAAGCTTTCTTT.

This clone turned up a few times. The V gene is TRBV11-1, the J gene TRBJ2-1, with 7 bases that match TRBD2. The V segment lost 8 bases and the J segment 15 bases; nucleotides outside the gene matches: 13. This CDR3 has 12 residues. The germline V gene has CDR1 SGHAT and CDR2 FQDESV (reference sequence). As DNA, the CDR3 is TGTGCCAGCGAAGACCTGGCGGGAGATCCGTTCTTC. Translating it yields CASEDLAGDPFF. The full variable domain, its missing parts supplied by reference TRBV11-1 and TRBJ2-1, is EAEVAQSPRYKITEKSQAVAFWCDPISGHATLYWYRQILGQGPELLVQFQDESVVDDSQLPKDRFSAERLKGVDSTLKIQPAELGDSAMYLCASEDLAGDPFFGPGTRLTVL.

The chain is built from TRBV3-1 (or the pseudogene TRBV3-2) and TRBJ2-3; the match to TRBD2 covers 9 bases. J lost 4 bases, V lost 4 bases, and 6 bases had no gene match. Germline V gene sequence: CDR1 LGHDT, CDR2 YNNKEL (reference sequence). The CDR3 is made up of 15 amino acids. The CDR3: CASSPRGGAADTQYF. The DNA for the CDR3 is TGTGCCAGCAGCCCCCGCGGGGGGGCCGCAGATACGCAGTATTTT.

The chain couples TRBV24-1 to TRBJ2-1; TRBD2 matches at 11 bases. The ends lost 3 bases at V and 4 bases at J; junction bases unmatched: 1. This CDR3 has 15 residues. Germline lookup yields CDR1 KGHDR and CDR2 SFDVKD. CDR3: CATSDPSGRYNEQFF. The CDR3 DNA reads as TGTGCCACCAGTGATCCTAGCGGGAGGTACAATGAGCAGTTCTTC.

The rearrangement joins TRBV5-5 to TRBJ2-7, with TRBD1 matching over 9 bases. The CDR3 is 15 residues long. V was pared by 3 bases and J by 5 bases, with 9 bases of the junction left unmatched. Germline V lookup: CDR1 SGHKS, CDR2 YYEKEE (reference sequence). The chain's CDR3 is CASSSRTGVIHEQYF. The CDR3 DNA follows: TGTGCCAGCAGCTCTAGGACAGGGGTTATCCACGAGCAGTACTTC.

This chain connects TRBV29-1 to TRBJ1-3; no clear D. Trimming cost V 4 bases and J 10 bases, with 11 bases left between them. Germline CDR1 SQVTM, CDR2 ANQGSEA. The CDR3 runs to 11 residues. CDR3 in DNA: TGCAGCGTTGGGAGTGGCAAAACCATATATTTT. Its protein is CSVGSGKTIYF.

V usage is TRBV19 and J usage is TRBJ1-5; TRBD1 matches 8 bases. The CDR3 loop spans 16 amino acids. Germline CDR1 reads LNHDA; CDR2 reads SQIVND (reference sequence). Trimming at V came to 5 bases and at J to 4 bases, leaving 10 bases not matched to a gene. In DNA, the CDR3 is TGTGCCAGTAGTTCTCGGACAGGGAAGATTAATCAGCCCCAGCATTTT. This gives the protein CASSSRTGKINQPQHF. Full variable domain (rest looked up from reference TRBV19 and TRBJ1-5): DGGITQSPKYLFRKEGQNVTLSCEQNLNHDAMYWYRQDPGQGLRLIYYSQIVNDFQKGDIAEGYSVSREKKESFPLTVTSAQKNPTAFYLCASSSRTGKINQPQHFGDGTRLSIL.

The gene calls are TRBV7-3 and TRBJ2-1; 15 bases fit TRBD2. Germline V gene lookup returns CDR1 SGHTA and CDR2 FQGTGA. The CDR3 has 19 amino acids. J gave up 7 bases and V 5 bases, and 15 bases lay outside the gene matches. CDR3 DNA: TGTGCCAGCAGCGTGGGACTAGCGGGGGGACGTGGGTGGAAGAATGAGCAGTTCTTC. Amino acids: CASSVGLAGGRGWKNEQFF.